What follows is one T cell receptor beta chain and its context. No cognate antigen has been identified for it. Each CD8+ T cell subset was flow-sorted in triplicate, and 300,000 or so cells per subset were placed directly into RLT lysis buffer. To exclude memory contaminants, naive CD8+ T cells were stringently defined as CD45RO-CCR7+CD27+CD95-. Peripheral blood mononuclear cells were isolated from buffy coats using standard density gradient centrifugation. A FACSAria III was used to flow-sort naive CD8+ T cells into CXCR3-negative and CXCR3-positive populations. Total RNA was extracted from sorted cells with an RNeasy Mini Kit. This entry belongs to a study of CXCR3-negative and CXCR3-positive naive CD8 T cells (dated 2019 in TCRdb). For the wider study: In total, some 150 million TRB reads were obtained, corresponding to roughly 1.5 +/- 0.3 million reads per library. The diversity and physicochemical repertoire analyses included some 11 donors pooled from two independent experiments. Naive subsets from 5 or 6 donors and memory cells from 3 donors were included in the TRBV-TRBJ cluster analysis. What the authors observed across the whole study: Comparably high repertoire diversity was found in both naive subsets, whereas much lower repertoire diversity was found in memory CD8+ T cells. CXCR3 expression partially decreased after cryopreservation, so most assays used freshly isolated PBMCs. Because surface CD5, which is linked to self-reactivity in mice, was comparable between the naive subsets, TCR interaction strength was also inferred from TRB CDR3 physicochemical properties. Similar TRBV-TRBJ usage was shown by naive CXCR3-negative and CXCR3-positive cells from the same donor, whereas distinct patterns were shown by memory cells. TRB CDR3s from CXCR3-positive naive cells showed higher hydrophobicity (lower Kidera factor 4), lower energy, and higher strength and volume indices than CXCR3-negative naive cells.

For sequencing, a NextSeq 550 was employed. The Human TCR Profiling Kit (MiLaboratory) was used to prepare UMI-labeled 5' RACE TRB cDNA libraries. cDNA synthesis used the entire amount of extracted RNA, and PCR amplification then used the entire amount of cDNA produced. Libraries were prepared in parallel with an identical number of PCR cycles. For the original study's pipeline: MIGEC and MiXCR extracted about 49,000 +/- 11,000 unique UMI-labeled TRB cDNA molecules per library, requiring at least two reads per UMI. On average, each library contained approximately 40,000 +/- 10,000 functional in-frame TRB CDR3 nucleotide clonotypes without stop codons. Diversity metrics, including normalized Shannon-Wiener and Chao1, were computed in VDJtools after downsampling to 5000 UMI-labeled TRB molecules per sample. Clonotype-size-weighted physicochemical properties of the central five CDR3 residues (interaction energy, strength, volume and Kidera factor 4) were computed in VDJtools. The reads were reprocessed in TCRdb, with one entry per CDR3 protein sequence and no accompanying DNA. TCRdb, rather than the study authors, made the V and J calls. The sample's table covers about 130,000 distinct CDR3 sequences. The ten top clones hold around 0.5% of the sample.

The CDR3 goes from the cysteine to the phenylalanine over 17 residues. No DNA is given. The germline V gene encodes CDR1 MGHRA and CDR2 YSYEKL. The sample taken for sequencing was naive CXCR3- CD8+ T cells from blood. Explained via the paper, the cell subset or site label denotes: CD45RO-CCR7+CD27+CD95- naive CD8+ T cells lacking CXCR3 (TNR3-). Recombination linked TRBV4-1 to TRBJ2-2; the TRBD2 assignment by TCRdb is unverifiable without DNA. The receptor was derived from a human donor in good health. Some clones in this sample may be carry-over from other donors' samples. The CDR3 region has the sequence CASSQEGLAGVSGELFF.